The sequence of this T cell receptor (beta chain) was determined in a study of spatial heterogeneity in lung cancer. Study in general: Counts of TCR transcripts in tumor regions tracked strongly with a T cell module score that came from matched bulk RNA-seq. Study-level points and caveats: How many expanded intratumoral alpha and beta TCRs were present tracked the tumor mutation count, which was a count of nonsynonymous mutations.

Time point: sample taken at primary tumor resection. Samples came from 72 TRACERx patients with untreated early-stage lung cancer. The study sequenced unsorted whole RNA from tumor, nontumor lung or frozen PBMC. Trimming removed 5 bases from V and 0 bases from J, with 3 bases in between. CDR3 length: 13 residues. Germline CDR1 and CDR2: SGHRS and YFSETQ. This clonotype came up many times. Its antigen remains unidentified. Each molecule of TCR cDNA was tagged with one unique molecular identifier. In TCRdb, the 5' RACE reads were re-called with MiXCR into one record per CDR3 protein. The sample records around 95,000 distinct CDR3 sequences, 4.4% being singletons.

The gene calls are TRBV5-1 and TRBJ2-6; D gene uncertain. The source material was lung tumor tissue, sampled at surgery. The sequence was obtained from a male donor with early-stage non-small cell lung cancer. CDR3 sequence: CASSPSGANVLTF. The CDR3 region has the DNA TGCGCCAGCAGTCCCTCTGGGGCCAACGTCCTGACTTTC.